This TCR beta chain is drawn from a study of T cells in Graves' hyperthyroidism and ophthalmopathy. Overall study findings and caveats: Ophthalmopathy was predicted by the model a median of approximately 6 months ahead of onset. The majority of expanded thyroid clonotypes above 0.001 also appeared in blood. In simple terms, a model built on 13 V-J features told ophthalmopathy apart from stable hyperthyroidism.

Thyroid ultrasound and orbital computed tomography, with clinical symptoms and serum thyroxine and TRAb, informed diagnoses. This clonotype was observed at least ten times. The antigen remains unidentified. Germline V gene lookup returns CDR1 SEHNR and CDR2 FQNEAQ (reference sequence). The CDR3 extends over 19 amino acids. V dropped 3 bases and J dropped 8 bases, with 29 bases sitting between them. RNA transcripts gave rise to amplified TCR beta CDR3 regions. HTBI primers were the set used in a first-round RT-PCR of the TCR CDR3. TCRdb processed the multiplex PCR reads anew with MiXCR; each CDR3 protein has one entry. The sample holds about 300,000 distinct CDR3 sequences, approximately 18% seen once.

The chain is built from TRBV7-9 and TRBJ2-1; D might be TRBD1 or TRBD2, each matching 5 bases. Material for sequencing was blood. The sequence was collected from a man aged 45-65 years with Graves' ophthalmopathy. The CDR3 coding sequence is TGTGCCAGCAGCTTGGTAAAAAGCACGGGACGTCGGTTGGTGGATGAGCAGTTCTTC. Its protein is CASSLVKSTGRRLVDEQFF.